This T cell receptor beta chain emerged from a study of T cell responses to AZD1222 COVID-19 vaccine. Using immunoSEQ multiplex PCR, the repertoire was profiled, and TCRdb retains in-frame clones only, with some absent. The sample contains some 190,000 clones, around 94% of which appear only once. Study conclusions and caveats: Clonal diversity was possibly underestimated, and white British individuals and females predominated among donors. Nearly half of unique spike-specific TCRs reportedly avoided B.1.351 and B.1.1.7 mutated regions.

V dropped 3 bases and J dropped 2 bases, with 8 bases sitting between them. The CDR3 sequence is 14 residues long. Germline values: CDR1 MNHEY, CDR2 SVGEGT. Turning to this clone: Its antigen is unidentified. This same CDR3 is encoded by further DNA sequences in the sample.

The material was peripheral blood, obtained 28 days after the second dose of the MenACWY control vaccine. The TCR sequence derives from an adult who received the MenACWY meningococcal vaccine as a control. The chain is built from TRBV6-2 or TRBV6-3 and TRBJ1-5; D unresolved. The CDR3 protein is CASSYDGGNQPQHF. CDR3 coding DNA: TGTGCCAGCAGTTATGACGGAGGCAATCAGCCCCAGCATTTT.